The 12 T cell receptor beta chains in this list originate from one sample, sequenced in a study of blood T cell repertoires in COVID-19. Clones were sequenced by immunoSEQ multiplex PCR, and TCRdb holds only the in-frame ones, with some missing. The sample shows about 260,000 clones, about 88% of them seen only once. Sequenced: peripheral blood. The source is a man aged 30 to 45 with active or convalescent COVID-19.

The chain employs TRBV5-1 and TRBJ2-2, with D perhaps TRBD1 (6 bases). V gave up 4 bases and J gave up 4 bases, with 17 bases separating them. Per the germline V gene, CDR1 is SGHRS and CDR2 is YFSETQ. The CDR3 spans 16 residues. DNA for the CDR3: TGCGCCAGCAGCATGGGGGCCAGGGGTATCACCGGGGAGCTGTTTTTT. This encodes CASSMGARGITGELFF.

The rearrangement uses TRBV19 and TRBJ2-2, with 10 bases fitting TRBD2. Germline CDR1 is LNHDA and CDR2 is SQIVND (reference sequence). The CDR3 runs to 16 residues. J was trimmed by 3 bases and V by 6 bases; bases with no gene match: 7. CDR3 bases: TGTGCCAGTAGATTAGCGGGGGGTTCGCACACCGGGGAGCTGTTTTTT. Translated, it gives CASRLAGGSHTGELFF.

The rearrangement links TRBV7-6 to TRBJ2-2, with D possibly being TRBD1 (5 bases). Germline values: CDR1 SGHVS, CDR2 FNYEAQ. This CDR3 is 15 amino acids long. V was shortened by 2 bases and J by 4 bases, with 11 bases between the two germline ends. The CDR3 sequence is CASSLSGMGTGELFF. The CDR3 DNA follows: TGTGCCAGCAGCTTATCAGGGATGGGCACCGGGGAGCTGTTTTTT.

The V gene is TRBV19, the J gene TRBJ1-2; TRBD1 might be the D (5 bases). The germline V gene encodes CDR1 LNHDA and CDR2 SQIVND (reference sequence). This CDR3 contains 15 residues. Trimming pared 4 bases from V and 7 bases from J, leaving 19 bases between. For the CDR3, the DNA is TGTGCCAGTAGTACTTCGGGACTGGCTGGGTTTGGCTACACCTTC. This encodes CASSTSGLAGFGYTF. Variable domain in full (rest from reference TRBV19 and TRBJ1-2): DGGITQSPKYLFRKEGQNVTLSCEQNLNHDAMYWYRQDPGQGLRLIYYSQIVNDFQKGDIAEGYSVSREKKESFPLTVTSAQKNPTAFYLCASSTSGLAGFGYTFGSGTRLTVV.

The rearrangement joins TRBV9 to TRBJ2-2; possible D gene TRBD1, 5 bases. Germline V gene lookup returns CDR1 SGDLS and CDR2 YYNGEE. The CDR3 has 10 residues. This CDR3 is CARRGGELFF. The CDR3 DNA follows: TGTGCGAGAAGGGGCGGGGAGCTGTTTTTT.

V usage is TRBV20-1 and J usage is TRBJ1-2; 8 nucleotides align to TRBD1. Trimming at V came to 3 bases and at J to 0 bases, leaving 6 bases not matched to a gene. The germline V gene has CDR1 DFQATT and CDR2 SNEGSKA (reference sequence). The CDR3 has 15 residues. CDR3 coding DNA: TGCAGTGCTAGTGGGGGACAGGTGGCTAACTATGGCTACACCTTC. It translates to CSASGGQVANYGYTF.

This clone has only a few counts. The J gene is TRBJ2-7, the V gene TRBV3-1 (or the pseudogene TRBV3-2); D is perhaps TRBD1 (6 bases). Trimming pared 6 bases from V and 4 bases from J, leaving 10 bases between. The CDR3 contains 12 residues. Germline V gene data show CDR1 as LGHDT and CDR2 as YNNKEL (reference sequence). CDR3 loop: CASRARGYEQYF. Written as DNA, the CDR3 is TGTGCCAGCAGAGCCAGGGGTTACGAGCAGTACTTC.

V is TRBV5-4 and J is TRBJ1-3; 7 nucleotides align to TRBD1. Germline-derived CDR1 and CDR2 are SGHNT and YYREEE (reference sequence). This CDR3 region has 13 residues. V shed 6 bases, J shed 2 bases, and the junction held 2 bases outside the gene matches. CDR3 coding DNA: TGTGCCAGCACTGACAGGGCTGGAAACACCATATATTTT. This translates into CASTDRAGNTIYF.

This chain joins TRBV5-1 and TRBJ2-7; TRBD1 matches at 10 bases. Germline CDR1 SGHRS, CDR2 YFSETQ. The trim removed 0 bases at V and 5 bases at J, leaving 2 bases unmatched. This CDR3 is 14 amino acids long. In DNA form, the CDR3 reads TGCGCCAGCAGCTTGGCGGACAGGGGGGACGAGCAGTACTTC. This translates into CASSLADRGDEQYF.

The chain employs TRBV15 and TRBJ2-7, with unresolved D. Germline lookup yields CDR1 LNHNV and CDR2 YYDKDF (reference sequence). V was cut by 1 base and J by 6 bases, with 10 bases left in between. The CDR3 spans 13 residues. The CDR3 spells CATSRAVTGEQYF. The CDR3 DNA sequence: TGTGCCACCAGCAGAGCAGTGACGGGCGAGCAGTACTTC. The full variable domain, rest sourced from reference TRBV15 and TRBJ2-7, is DAMVIQNPRYQVTQFGKPVTLSCSQTLNHNVMYWYQQKSSQAPKLLFHYYDKDFNNEADTPDNFQSRRPNTSFCFLDIRSPGLGDTAMYLCATSRAVTGEQYFGPGTRLTVT.

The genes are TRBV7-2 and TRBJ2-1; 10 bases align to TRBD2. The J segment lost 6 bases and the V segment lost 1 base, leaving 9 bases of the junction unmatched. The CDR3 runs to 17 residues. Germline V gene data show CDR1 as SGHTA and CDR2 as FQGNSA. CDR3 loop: CASSLVVLSGGANEQFF. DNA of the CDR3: TGTGCCAGCAGCTTAGTTGTTTTGAGCGGGGGGGCCAATGAGCAGTTCTTC.

The DNA for the CDR3 is TGCGCCAGCAGCCAAGAGGAGACAGGGGTTGGTGGCGACGAGCAGTACTTC. Encoded protein: CASSQEETGVGGDEQYF. The V gene is TRBV4-1, the J gene TRBJ2-7, with 8 nucleotides matching TRBD1. V was clipped by 0 bases and J by 5 bases; unmatched bases: 12. Germline V gene lookup returns CDR1 MGHRA and CDR2 YSYEKL. CDR3 size: 17 residues.